Following are 26 T cell receptor beta chains from one sample sequenced in a study of blood T cell repertoires in COVID-19 (dated by TCRdb to the early 2020s). The library was generated by the immunoSEQ multiplex PCR assay. TCRdb holds this immuneACCESS table with in-frame rearrangements only. Some clones are missing; in checked studies, unresolved V genes explain under half, and the rest has no known cause. The sample has around 180,000 clones on record, approximately 80% of them singletons. Together, the top ten hold 6.5% to 8.5% of the sample. The sample taken for sequencing was peripheral blood. These receptors were taken from a human donor in a cohort sampled during active COVID-19.

The V call is TRBV20-1, the J call TRBJ2-5; tentatively, D is TRBD2 (5 bases). CDR3 length: 11 amino acids. V was clipped by 3 bases and J by 4 bases, with 6 bases between them. The germline V gene encodes CDR1 DFQATT and CDR2 SNEGSKA (reference sequence). The CDR3 DNA reads as TGCAGTGCTAGCGGGGTAGAGACCCAGTACTTC. This sequence encodes CSASGVETQYF.

In its sample, this clone was seen a few times. This chain uses TRBV12-5 with TRBJ2-1; unclear D gene. Trimming took off 1 base at V and 14 bases at J, with 12 bases between the two ends. From germline, CDR1 is LGHNT and CDR2 FRNRAP. The CDR3 spans 12 residues. CDR3 sequence: CASGLAPGQEFF. DNA of the CDR3: TGTGCTAGTGGTTTGGCCCCAGGTCAGGAGTTCTTC.

This sequence joins TRBV2 and TRBJ2-2; possible D gene TRBD1, 5 bases. Germline V CDR1 and CDR2: SNHLY, FYNNEI. V lost 7 bases, J lost 3 bases, and 9 bases lay in between. The CDR3 spans 13 residues. This CDR3 is CASIDRHTGELFF. CDR3 in DNA: TGTGCCAGCATAGACAGACACACCGGGGAGCTGTTTTTT.

The rearrangement uses TRBV6-5 and TRBJ1-2; no clear D gene. The CDR3 length is 13 residues. In germline, CDR1 is MNHEY, CDR2 SVGAGI. The ends were cut back, 6 bases at V and 5 bases at J, with 13 bases in the middle. The DNA of the CDR3 is TGTGCCAGCAGAACCCGGAGTAAATATGGCTACACCTTC. Residues: CASRTRSKYGYTF.

The chain is built from TRBV5-1 and TRBJ2-2; 7 bases agree with TRBD1. The V and J ends lost 4 bases and 0 bases, in that order; junction bases with no gene match: 3. The CDR3 has 15 amino acids. The germline gives CDR1 SGHRS, CDR2 YFSETQ. As DNA, the CDR3 is TGCGCCAGCAGCAGCGGACAGGCGAACACCGGGGAGCTGTTTTTT. Its translation is CASSSGQANTGELFF. The variable domain in full, completed from reference TRBV5-1 and TRBJ2-2, reads KAGVTQTPRYLIKTRGQQVTLSCSPISGHRSVSWYQQTPGQGLQFLFEYFSETQRNKGNFPGRFSGRQFSNSRSEMNVSTLELGDSALYLCASSSGQANTGELFFGEGSRLTVL.

This clone turned up a few times. The chain links TRBV9 to TRBJ2-7, with D possibly TRBD1 on 5 matching bases. V dropped 0 bases and J dropped 2 bases, with 12 bases sitting between them. Germline V gene data show CDR1 as SGDLS and CDR2 as YYNGEE. The CDR3 loop spans 15 amino acids. This CDR3 reads CASSVDGQGAYEQYF. The CDR3 DNA reads TGTGCCAGCAGCGTAGATGGGCAGGGCGCCTACGAGCAGTACTTC. The variable domain in full, completed from reference TRBV9 and TRBJ2-7, reads DSGVTQTPKHLITATGQRVTLRCSPRSGDLSVYWYQQSLDQGLQFLIQYYNGEERAKGNILERFSAQQFPDLHSELNLSSLELGDSALYFCASSVDGQGAYEQYFGPGTRLTVT.

CDR3 sequence: CASSLRQRSSGANVLTF. The CDR3 DNA reads as TGTGCCAGCTCCCTAAGACAGCGTAGCTCTGGGGCCAACGTCCTGACTTTC. The chain joins TRBV18 to TRBJ2-6; D possibly corresponds to TRBD1 (5 bases). Trimming removed 6 bases at V and 0 bases at J, with 15 bases between. Germline V CDR1 and CDR2: KGHSH, LQKENI. The CDR3 spans 17 residues.

The rearrangement links TRBV28 to TRBJ2-1, with 7 bases fitting TRBD1. After removal of 7 bases from V and 5 bases from J, the junction contained 8 bases not matched to a gene. Germline assignment: CDR1 MDHEN and CDR2 SYDVKM. The length of the CDR3 is 14 residues. The CDR3 sequence: CASTTGTVNNEQFF. Here the CDR3 DNA reads TGTGCCAGCACCACCGGGACAGTCAACAATGAGCAGTTCTTC.

The rearrangement links TRBV7-6 to TRBJ2-1; 7 bases line up with TRBD2. This CDR3 is 14 amino acids long. V lost 4 bases and J lost 12; bases outside the gene matches: 12. Germline CDR1 and CDR2: SGHVS and FNYEAQ. Written as DNA, the CDR3 is TGTGCCAGCAGCTCACGTCCCGACGGGGAGGGGCAGTTCTTC. Its translation: CASSSRPDGEGQFF. Looking up the rest from reference TRBV7-6 and TRBJ2-1 gives the full variable domain: GAGVSQSPRYKVTKRGQDVALRCDPISGHVSLYWYRQALGQGPEFLTYFNYEAQQDKSGLPNDRFSAERPEGSISTLTIQRTEQRDSAMYRCASSSRPDGEGQFFGPGTRLTVL.

The V call is TRBV12-3 or TRBV12-4, the J call TRBJ2-5, with no clear D. V was shortened by 3 bases and J by 5 bases, with 7 bases between the two germline ends. The CDR3 runs 12 residues. CDR3 DNA: TGTGCCAGCAGTTTCCTCCGGGAGACCCAGTACTTC. It yields the protein CASSFLRETQYF.

The CDR3 loop reads CASSQLLAFGTDTQYF. The CDR3 DNA follows: TGTGCCAGCAGCCAACTGCTAGCGTTCGGCACAGATACGCAGTATTTT. This chain links TRBV3-1 (or the pseudogene TRBV3-2) with TRBJ2-3, with TRBD2 as a possible D gene (6 bases). V was cut by 2 bases and J by 1 base, with 13 bases left in between. CDR1 LGHDT and CDR2 YNNKEL come from the germline V gene (reference sequence). The CDR3 has 16 amino acids.

CDR3: CAWSPDRATGELFF. CDR3 bases: TGTGCCTGGAGTCCGGACAGAGCCACCGGGGAGCTGTTTTTT. This rearrangement joins TRBV30 to TRBJ2-2, with D possibly matching TRBD1 (6 bases). There are 14 residues in the CDR3. Germline CDR1 and CDR2: GTSNPN and SVGIG (reference sequence). Trimming left V 2 bases short and J 4 bases short, with 11 bases between.

This chain uses TRBV29-1 with TRBJ1-2; D is perhaps TRBD1 (5 bases). V was shortened by 1 base and J by 5 bases, with 8 bases between the two germline ends. The CDR3 contains 12 residues. Germline V gene lookup returns CDR1 SQVTM and CDR2 ANQGSEA. The CDR3 region is CSVEGGRYGYTF. The CDR3 region has the DNA TGCAGCGTTGAAGGGGGGAGGTATGGCTACACCTTC.

The chain links TRBV12-3 or TRBV12-4 to TRBJ1-1, with D possibly matching TRBD1 (6 bases). This CDR3 is 13 amino acids long. V lost 5 bases, J lost 6 bases, and 13 bases lay in between. The CDR3 DNA reads TGTGCCAGCAGTCCCCGCAGGGGCGCTGAAGCTTTCTTT. Its protein is CASSPRRGAEAFF.

V usage is TRBV2 and J usage is TRBJ2-2; possible D gene TRBD2, 5 bases. V gave up 4 bases and J gave up 0 bases, with 9 bases separating them. This CDR3 comprises 15 residues. Germline CDR1 is SNHLY and CDR2 is FYNNEI. The CDR3 bases are TGTGCCAGCAGTGTTAGTAGCGCGAACACCGGGGAGCTGTTTTTT. Protein sequence: CASSVSSANTGELFF.

The chain combines TRBV5-5 with TRBJ1-1; 7 bases align to TRBD1. This CDR3 has 14 amino acids. The germline V gene has CDR1 SGHKS and CDR2 YYEKEE (reference sequence). V was clipped by 2 bases and J by 0 bases; unmatched bases: 1. CDR3: CASSFDRVNTEAFF. CDR3 bases: TGTGCCAGCAGCTTCGACAGGGTGAACACTGAAGCTTTCTTT.

The genes are TRBV19 and TRBJ2-3; D ambiguous. Trimming took off 5 bases at V and 3 bases at J, with 9 bases between the two ends. Germline V gene data show CDR1 as LNHDA and CDR2 as SQIVND (reference sequence). This CDR3 is 13 amino acids long. As DNA, the CDR3 is TGTGCCAGTAGTTTATCAGGAACAGATACGCAGTATTTT. This encodes CASSLSGTDTQYF.

V usage is TRBV2 and J usage is TRBJ2-7; tentative D call: TRBD2 (6 bases). The germline V gene encodes CDR1 SNHLY and CDR2 FYNNEI. V shed 6 bases and J shed 3 bases, with 12 bases lying between them. CDR3 length: 13 amino acids. The DNA for the CDR3 is TGTGCCAGCAGGGGTCGGGGGTTCTACGAGCAGTACTTC. Translated, it gives CASRGRGFYEQYF.

The chain couples TRBV6-5 to TRBJ2-7; 10 bases line up with TRBD1. V lost 7 bases, J lost 7 bases, and 7 bases stayed unmatched. Germline lookup yields CDR1 MNHEY and CDR2 SVGAGI. The CDR3 loop spans 13 amino acids. CDR3 nucleotide sequence: TGTGCCAGCACCCGAGGACAGGGGGGGGAGCAGTACTTC. It yields the protein CASTRGQGGEQYF.

The chain has TRBV5-4 and TRBJ1-3, with TRBD1 matching over 9 bases. CDR1 SGHNT and CDR2 YYREEE come from the germline V gene (reference sequence). The CDR3 has 16 residues. Trimming cost V 4 bases and J 0 bases; bases outside gene matches: 5. This chain's CDR3 is CASSMPTGGSGNTIYF. The CDR3 coding sequence is TGTGCCAGCAGCATGCCGACAGGGGGCTCTGGAAACACCATATATTTT.

The chain links TRBV11-2 to TRBJ2-7; D uncertain. Germline CDR1 reads SGHAT; CDR2 reads FQNNGV. Trimming took off 2 bases at V and 2 bases at J, with 7 bases between the two ends. The CDR3 sequence is 13 residues long. CDR3 protein: CASSLPGAYEQYF. CDR3 in DNA: TGTGCCAGCAGCTTACCCGGAGCCTACGAGCAGTACTTC.

This clone occurred once. V gene TRBV27 combines with J gene TRBJ1-6; 10 nucleotides align to TRBD1. Germline CDR1 MNHEY, CDR2 SMNVEV (reference sequence). The CDR3 loop spans 15 amino acids. Trimming cost V 5 bases and J 7 bases; bases outside gene matches: 5. Here the CDR3 DNA reads TGTGCCAGCAGTCCCGGGACAGGGGAAAATTCACCCCTCCACTTT. It specifies CASSPGTGENSPLHF.

The gene calls are TRBV3-1 (or the pseudogene TRBV3-2) and TRBJ1-2, with 8 positions matching TRBD1. The V segment lost 5 bases and the J segment 4 bases; nucleotides outside the gene matches: 6. This CDR3 is built from 14 residues. The germline V gene has CDR1 LGHDT and CDR2 YNNKEL (reference sequence). The CDR3 is CASSGQGAGYGYTF. Here the CDR3 DNA reads TGTGCCAGCAGCGGACAGGGAGCGGGCTATGGCTACACCTTC.

The J gene is TRBJ1-2, the V gene TRBV5-6, with D perhaps TRBD1 (6 bases). Germline V gene sequence: CDR1 SGHDT, CDR2 YYEEEE. CDR3 length: 19 residues. Trimming pared 3 bases from V and 2 bases from J, leaving 26 bases between. CDR3 amino acids: CASSSGPTGWTTPNYGYTF. The CDR3 DNA reads TGTGCCAGCAGCTCCGGCCCTACAGGGTGGACAACCCCGAACTATGGCTACACCTTC.

A few counts support this clone. This specimen includes other DNA sequences encoding the same CDR3. The chain carries TRBV29-1 and TRBJ1-4, with D tentatively TRBD1 (6 bases). The CDR3 extends over 12 amino acids. The V gene lost 3 bases and the J gene lost 7 bases, with 9 bases spanning the gap. Germline V gene sequence: CDR1 SQVTM, CDR2 ANQGSEA. Here the CDR3 reads CSVERGGEKLFF. The CDR3 nucleotides are TGCAGCGTTGAGCGAGGGGGTGAAAAACTGTTTTTT.

This clone was counted only a few times. The chain recombines TRBV9 with TRBJ1-1, with 8 bases that match TRBD1. The germline CDR1 and CDR2 sequences are SGDLS and YYNGEE. The CDR3 has 15 residues. V dropped 4 bases and J dropped 3; count of bases not matched to a gene: 8. The CDR3 coding sequence is TGTGCCAGCAGCCCCCTCGACAGGGGCCACACTGAAGCTTTCTTT. Its translation: CASSPLDRGHTEAFF.